What follows describes a single TCR beta chain. Germline V gives CDR1 MNHEY, CDR2 SMNVEV (reference sequence). The CDR3 is 16 residues long. Germline trimming cut 5 bases from V and 6 bases from J; bases unmatched to any gene: 7. This record comes from a study of blood T cell repertoires in COVID-19. Study summary: Collection of acute and convalescent COVID-19 samples took place in the United States, Italy and Spain. The cDNA or gDNA used as material had been derived from T cells, B-cell-depleted T cells, or PBMCs.

Per the original data handling: Reference gene primer amplification gave estimated nucleated cell counts. Clones were sequenced by immunoSEQ multiplex PCR, and TCRdb holds only the in-frame ones, with some missing. D and trimming were read from the DNA, whereas the V and J calls and clone size are those reported in that table. This table has approximately 240,000 clones, about 85% appearing once. The sample consisted of peripheral blood. The rearrangement links TRBV27 to TRBJ2-1; 13 bases align to TRBD2. This receptor was taken from a woman aged 55-70 years with active or convalescent COVID-19. This CDR3 is CASSVGLAGLGNEQFF. The CDR3 DNA sequence: TGTGCCAGCAGTGTGGGACTAGCGGGACTAGGCAATGAGCAGTTCTTC.